This TCR beta chain was obtained from a study of cytomegalovirus exposure and HLA in healthy donors. Study-wide results and caveats: Whilst most TCR sequences proved rare, a subset of public TCRs occurred across many donors.

Generated by immunoSEQ multiplex PCR, the TCRdb table keeps only in-frame clones and is missing some. The sample holds nearly 110,000 clones; about nine tenths are singletons and the top ten take less than 2%. The CDR3 is 15 residues long. The V end was cut by 8 bases, the J end by 0 bases, with 13 bases between. Germline assignment: CDR1 SGHAT and CDR2 FQNNGV. Details on this clone: Its specificity is not known.

The sample consisted of PBMCs. This chain connects TRBV11-2 to TRBJ1-4; D is undetermined. The origin of this receptor is a woman aged 18-29 years in good health and CMV-seropositive. The CDR3 spells CASGRSFTTNEKLFF. In DNA form, the CDR3 reads TGTGCCAGCGGCAGGTCGTTCACAACTAATGAAAAACTGTTTTTT.